The clone carrying this TCR beta chain was seen repeatedly, ten times or more. The target antigen is unknown. The source of the sample is a study of naive and memory T cell subsets. Study findings and constraints: Clonotypes are single alpha or beta chains, not paired receptors.

Germline V lookup: CDR1 KGHSH, CDR2 LQKENI. V was cut by 3 bases and J by 0 bases, with 11 bases left in between. CDR3 length: 16 residues. CD4+ T cell IFNgamma after overnight CMV lysate exposure gave donor CMV status. EMRA cells were CD45RA+CD27-, and effector memory cells CD45RA-CD27-. An equimolar mix of two oligonucleotides served as the beta constant-region primer for TRBC1 and TRBC2. Nested alpha and beta constant-region primers with the SP2 primer drove four PCR rounds on ligated cDNA. TCRdb reprocessed the UMI-ligation and nested PCR reads with MiXCR, giving one entry per CDR3 protein. The sample comprises about 34,000 distinct CDR3 sequences, less than 20% of which are singletons, and 3% to 4% rests with the top ten.

The receptor was derived from a human donor in good health. The chain has TRBV18 and TRBJ1-4; D is unclear. Specimen: effector memory CD4+ T cells from blood. Sample subset: effector memory, CD45RA- CD27-. CDR3 sequence reads: CASSPQEIATNEKLFF. In DNA form, the CDR3 reads TGTGCCAGCTCACCTCAGGAAATAGCAACTAATGAAAAACTGTTTTTT.